This T cell receptor beta chain is drawn from a study of T cells in Graves' hyperthyroidism and ophthalmopathy. Overall study findings and caveats: A model of 13 V-J features distinguished ophthalmopathy from stable hyperthyroidism. Most clonotypes expanded in thyroid above 0.001 were likewise present in blood.

CDR3 length: 14 residues. V gave up 7 bases and J gave up 5 bases, with 17 bases separating them. CDR1 is MNHEY and CDR2 is SVGEGT in the germline V gene. Ten or more counts support this clonotype. What it binds is not known. Diagnostic assessment was based on clinical symptoms, serum thyroxine and TRAb, thyroid ultrasound and orbital computed tomography. Using RNA transcripts as the source, TCR beta CDR3 regions were amplified. The HTBI primer set served for first-round RT-PCR of the TCR CDR3. TCRdb used MiXCR to reprocess the multiplex PCR reads, holding one entry per CDR3 protein. The table shows around 610,000 distinct CDR3 sequences, with about 14% occurring only once.

The receptor was derived from a middle-aged woman with Graves' ophthalmopathy. The V and J genes are TRBV6-2 or TRBV6-3 and TRBJ1-1; D is uncertain. The sample taken for sequencing was blood. In nucleotides, the CDR3 is TGTGCCAGCATCGACGGGCCGGGGATAACTGAAGCTTTCTTT. Its protein product is CASIDGPGITEAFF.